The entry that follows covers one TCR beta chain sequence. The antigen is not known. Alongside a J-beta primer mix, a sample-barcoded 5' primer served in a second PCR lasting about 7 to 12 cycles. Each cDNA molecule carried a tag from a template-switch adaptor that contained 12 random nucleotides. One entry per CDR3 protein, called by TCRdb with MiXCR from the 5' RACE reads. The repertoire holds approximately 1.5 million distinct CDR3 sequences, with about 42% as singletons. Every sample yielded at least 6 million isolated PBMCs. Extractions gave at least 6 micrograms of total RNA per sample. This specimen comes from a study of blood T cells in healthy people across ages. Study results and limitations: In long-lived donors, naive CD4+ cell counts and diversity exceeded those of aged donors.

Trimming shortened V by 4 bases and J by 0 bases, and 15 bases separated the two germline ends. There are 16 residues in the CDR3. Germline V gene data show CDR1 as MNHEY and CDR2 as SMNVEV (reference sequence). This receptor was identified in a woman in her late teens or twenties in good health. Sequencing was done on a sample of blood. This chain uses TRBV27 with TRBJ2-5; D is possibly TRBD1 (5 bases). The CDR3 DNA sequence: TGTGCCAGCAGTTCCCAGGGCGTTTCCTACCAAGAGACCCAGTACTTC. This codes for CASSSQGVSYQETQYF.